A selection of T cell receptor beta chains follows, all from one sample in a study of blood T cells in healthy people across ages. Each CDR3 protein is one row after TCRdb ran MiXCR on the 5' RACE reads. The sample yields hundreds of thousands of distinct CDR3 sequences, roughly 44% seen once. The specimen was blood. The receptors shown here come from a man in his sixties in good health. CDR3s include the opening cysteine and the closing phenylalanine or tryptophan. Fields, in order: CDR3 length, V gene, clone size, J gene, D gene, CDR3 protein, CDR3 DNA. The D gene is left open where the match is weak. Some rows have no size entry. The others give once, few or many, or a class for an expanded clone.

16	TRBV7-6	.	TRBJ2-1	TRBD2	CASSLGAGGGDNEQFF	TGTGCCAGCAGCTTAGGGGCCGGGGGGGGAGACAATGAGCAGTTCTTC
12	TRBV27	.	TRBJ2-7	.	CASSFITGQQYF	TGTGCCAGCAGTTTCATAACAGGTCAGCAGTACTTC
14	TRBV7-2	few	TRBJ2-1	TRBD1	CASSPRGLADEQFF	TGTGCCAGCAGCCCCAGGGGGCTAGCCGATGAGCAGTTCTTC
15	TRBV7-2	few	TRBJ1-2	TRBD1	CASSSGTGTFYGYTF	TGTGCCAGCAGCTCCGGGACAGGGACCTTCTATGGCTACACCTTC
14	TRBV6-6	.	TRBJ2-3	.	CASRPLGQPDTQYF	TGTGCCAGCAGACCCCTCGGACAGCCAGACACGCAGTATTTT
13	TRBV4-3	.	TRBJ2-1	.	CASHRGTYNEQFF	TGCGCCAGCCACCGCGGGACCTACAATGAGCAGTTCTTC
15	TRBV29-1	few	TRBJ2-7	.	CSVEAGGRYSYEQYF	TGCAGCGTTGAGGCCGGGGGCCGCTACTCCTACGAGCAGTACTTC
15	TRBV6-2/TRBV6-3	.	TRBJ1-5	.	CASSRRGGGNQPQHF	TGTGCCAGCAGCCGCCGGGGGGGCGGCAATCAGCCCCAGCATTTT
12	TRBV7-2	.	TRBJ1-4	TRBD1	CASSPDREKLFF	TGTGCCAGCAGCCCGGACAGGGAAAAACTGTTTTTT
15	TRBV5-6	.	TRBJ1-5	.	CASSKGPSGNQPQHF	TGTGCCAGCAGCAAGGGCCCCTCTGGCAATCAGCCCCAGCATTTT
14	TRBV2	.	TRBJ1-6	.	CASSVTSGNSPLHF	TGTGCCAGCAGTGTAACCTCAGGGAATTCACCCCTCCACTTT
16	TRBV20-1	.	TRBJ2-5	TRBD2	CSARDLGTSVQETQYF	TGCAGTGCTAGAGATTTGGGGACTAGCGTCCAAGAGACCCAGTACTTC
18	TRBV6-2/TRBV6-3	few	TRBJ1-5	TRBD1	CASSYLSGTGAFVKPQHF	TGTGCCAGCAGTTACTTATCCGGGACAGGGGCGTTCGTCAAGCCCCAGCATTTT
15	TRBV12-3/TRBV12-4	.	TRBJ2-3	TRBD1	CASSLGTGGSDTQYF	TGTGCCAGCAGTCTAGGGACAGGGGGCTCAGATACGCAGTATTTT
14	TRBV2	.	TRBJ2-7	.	CASLYSGNYVEQYF	TGTGCCAGCCTTTATTCAGGGAATTACGTCGAGCAGTACTTC
13	TRBV7-9	.	TRBJ2-3	.	CASSVANTDTQYF	TGTGCCAGCAGCGTAGCGAACACAGATACGCAGTATTTT
12	TRBV29-1	.	TRBJ2-5	TRBD2	CSARGGSPGGYF	TGCAGCGCCCGGGGGGGCTCCCCGGGTGGATACTTC
14	TRBV7-2	few	TRBJ2-1	.	CASSPVFSPNEQFF	TGTGCCAGCAGCCCCGTATTCAGTCCCAATGAGCAGTTCTTC
16	TRBV15	many	TRBJ2-7	.	CATSRETGFSSYEQYF	TGTGCCACCAGCAGAGAGACAGGCTTCAGCTCCTACGAGCAGTACTTC
16	TRBV3-1	.	TRBJ1-1	TRBD1	CASSQPMTGGTSEAFF	TGTGCCAGCAGCCAACCGATGACAGGGGGTACTTCTGAAGCTTTCTTT
13	TRBV5-1	.	TRBJ1-2	.	CASSKDTDYGYTF	TGCGCCAGCAGCAAGGACACTGACTATGGCTACACCTTC
17	TRBV20-1	.	TRBJ2-1	TRBD2	CSAGGGLAGFSYNEQFF	TGCAGTGCCGGCGGGGGCCTAGCGGGGTTTTCCTACAATGAGCAGTTCTTC
14	TRBV20-1	once	TRBJ2-7	.	CSASARGSYNEQYF	TGCAGTGCAAGCGCCCGGGGGTCCTACAATGAGCAGTACTTC
11	TRBV2	.	TRBJ2-7	TRBD2	CATGRQFEQYF	TGTGCCACCGGGAGGCAGTTCGAGCAGTACTTC
16	TRBV7-2	.	TRBJ1-4	.	CASSLAYRGANEKLFF	TGTGCCAGCAGCTTAGCGTATAGAGGGGCTAATGAAAAACTGTTTTTT
14	TRBV10-3	.	TRBJ2-7	.	CAISSGTASYEQYF	TGTGCCATCAGTTCCGGGACGGCCTCCTACGAGCAGTACTTC
14	TRBV11-3	few	TRBJ2-1	.	CASSLKTTYNEQFF	TGTGCCAGCAGTCTCAAGACCACCTACAATGAGCAGTTCTTC
18	TRBV6-5	.	TRBJ1-6	TRBD1	CASSYKGQGNSYNSPLHF	TGTGCCAGCAGTTATAAAGGACAGGGGAACTCCTATAATTCACCCCTCCACTTT
14	TRBV11-3	.	TRBJ1-6	.	CAGSPDSSRSPLHF	TGTGCCGGCAGCCCCGACAGTTCGCGTTCACCCCTCCACTTT
15	TRBV6-5	.	TRBJ1-2	.	CASSYVGAANYGYTF	TGTGCCAGCAGTTACGTAGGGGCGGCAAACTATGGCTACACCTTC
12	TRBV7-9	few	TRBJ2-7	.	CASSRGSDEQYF	TGTGCCAGCAGCCGGGGTTCGGACGAGCAGTACTTC
12	TRBV6-2/TRBV6-3	few	TRBJ2-3	.	CASSTERITQYF	TGTGCCAGCAGTACCGAGCGGATCACGCAGTATTTT
15	TRBV6-2/TRBV6-3	.	TRBJ2-3	TRBD1	CATKVRGQLTDTQYF	TGTGCCACCAAGGTTAGGGGGCAACTCACAGATACGCAGTATTTT
15	TRBV6-6	.	TRBJ1-6	TRBD1	CASSNGDRPNSPLHF	TGTGCCAGCAGTAACGGGGACAGGCCAAATTCACCCCTCCACTTT
13	TRBV30	.	TRBJ1-2	.	CAWSVPAYYGYTF	TGTGCCTGGAGTGTACCGGCTTACTATGGCTACACCTTC
15	TRBV7-2	many	TRBJ2-3	.	CASSLTIGGKDTQYF	TGTGCCAGCAGCTTAACTATTGGTGGCAAGGATACGCAGTATTTT
17	TRBV20-1	.	TRBJ2-7	.	CSARDPGWGPSSYEQYF	TGCAGTGCTAGAGATCCGGGCTGGGGGCCTAGCTCCTACGAGCAGTACTTC
15	TRBV4-3	.	TRBJ2-3	.	CASSPGIVSTDTQYF	TGCGCCAGCAGCCCAGGAATTGTAAGCACAGATACGCAGTATTTT
18	TRBV7-2	many	TRBJ2-5	.	CASSLEEYRQLKRGTQYF	TGTGCCAGCAGCTTAGAGGAGTACCGGCAGTTGAAACGAGGGACCCAGTACTTC
14	TRBV5-1	.	TRBJ2-1	.	CASSPEPGSNEQFF	TGCGCCAGCAGCCCGGAACCGGGGTCCAATGAGCAGTTCTTC
15	TRBV6-5	once	TRBJ2-7	.	CASSYTGQLNYEQYF	TGTGCCAGCAGTTACACCGGACAGTTAAACTACGAGCAGTACTTC
15	TRBV7-9	.	TRBJ2-3	TRBD2	CASSSSGESTDTQYF	TGTGCCAGCAGCTCTAGCGGGGAAAGCACAGATACGCAGTATTTT
15	TRBV4-3	many	TRBJ2-7	TRBD1	CASSHQKTGVYEQYF	TGCGCCAGCAGCCACCAAAAGACAGGGGTGTACGAGCAGTACTTC
13	TRBV12-3/TRBV12-4	.	TRBJ2-4	.	CASSCASLNIQYF	TGTGCCAGCAGTTGTGCTAGCTTGAACATTCAGTACTTC
15	TRBV20-1	few	TRBJ2-1	TRBD2	CSAALAGGILNEQFF	TGCAGTGCTGCTCTAGCGGGGGGCATACTCAATGAGCAGTTCTTC
14	TRBV20-1	.	TRBJ1-1	.	CSARVRQANTEAFF	TGCAGTGCTAGAGTACGACAGGCCAACACTGAAGCTTTCTTT
13	TRBV28	few	TRBJ2-7	.	CASNTGSVREQYF	TGTGCCAGCAACACAGGGTCAGTCAGGGAGCAGTACTTC
14	TRBV25-1	few	TRBJ1-2	.	CASSGAGVTYGYTF	TGTGCCAGCAGTGGCGCAGGGGTCACCTATGGCTACACCTTC
15	TRBV15	.	TRBJ2-4	.	CATSRGGDAKNIQYF	TGTGCCACCAGCAGGGGGGGCGATGCCAAAAACATTCAGTACTTC
16	TRBV14	.	TRBJ2-5	.	CASSQVGPAGAETQYF	TGTGCCAGCAGCCAAGTGGGTCCAGCTGGGGCAGAGACCCAGTACTTC
17	TRBV15	.	TRBJ1-2	TRBD1	CATSAATGMIFNYGYTF	TGTGCCACCAGTGCCGCGACAGGGATGATTTTCAACTATGGCTACACCTTC
14	TRBV25-1	few	TRBJ2-6	.	CASSGGDGANVLTF	TGTGCCAGCAGTGGGGGCGATGGGGCCAACGTCCTGACTTTC
15	TRBV12-5	.	TRBJ2-5	TRBD1	CASGGTDVAKNIQYF	TGTGCTAGTGGGGGGACAGATGTAGCCAAAAACATCCAGTACTTC
15	TRBV4-3	.	TRBJ2-1	TRBD2	CASSQDPAGEIEQFF	TGCGCCAGCAGCCAAGATCCGGCGGGGGAGATAGAGCAGTTCTTT
13	TRBV7-9	.	TRBJ1-2	TRBD1	CASSSRLTGGYTF	TGTGCCAGCAGCTCTCGCCTGACAGGGGGCTACACCTTC
15	TRBV6-5	.	TRBJ2-7	TRBD1	CASSHNRGDGYEQYF	TGTGCCAGCAGCCACAACAGGGGAGACGGCTACGAGCAGTACTTC
14	TRBV14	few	TRBJ2-1	.	CASSQGYESSEQFF	TGTGCCAGCAGCCAAGGATACGAGAGTAGTGAGCAGTTCTTC